The text below deals with one T cell receptor beta chain. The data derive from a study of Ad26.COV2.S vaccination and SARS-CoV-2 variants. About the research overall: Within the COV1001 Ad26.COV2.S trial arm, the donor was enrolled.

V was shortened by 4 bases and J by 5 bases, with 14 bases between the two germline ends. Germline CDR1 reads MDHEN; CDR2 reads SYDVKM. This CDR3 has 14 amino acids. The treatment: 19 received Ad26.COV2.S at low or high dose, single or two shots; about 5 received placebo; per-sample allocation not given. Collection of the samples took place on day 63 after the first injection of vaccine or placebo. The individual, an adult aged 18-55 years, was a donor in Boston. Clones were sequenced by immunoSEQ multiplex PCR, and TCRdb holds only the in-frame ones, with some missing. This sample has about 410,000 clones, with 89% found just once.

V and J are TRBV28 and TRBJ2-5; tentatively, D is TRBD2 (6 bases). Source: peripheral blood, taken in a trial of Ad26.COV2.S vaccine versus placebo. The sequence was collected from a person aged 18-60 years who received the Ad26.COV2.S COVID-19 vaccine or a placebo. This CDR3 is CASSSGGTLETQYF. CDR3 nucleotides: TGTGCCAGCAGTTCGGGCGGGACTCTCGAGACCCAGTACTTC. Combining the CDR3 with reference TRBV28 and TRBJ2-5 gives the whole variable domain DVKVTQSSRYLVKRTGEKVFLECVQDMDHENMFWYRQDPGLGLRLIYFSYDVKMKEKGDIPEGYSVSREKKERFSLILESASTNQTSMYLCASSSGGTLETQYFGPGTRLLVL.